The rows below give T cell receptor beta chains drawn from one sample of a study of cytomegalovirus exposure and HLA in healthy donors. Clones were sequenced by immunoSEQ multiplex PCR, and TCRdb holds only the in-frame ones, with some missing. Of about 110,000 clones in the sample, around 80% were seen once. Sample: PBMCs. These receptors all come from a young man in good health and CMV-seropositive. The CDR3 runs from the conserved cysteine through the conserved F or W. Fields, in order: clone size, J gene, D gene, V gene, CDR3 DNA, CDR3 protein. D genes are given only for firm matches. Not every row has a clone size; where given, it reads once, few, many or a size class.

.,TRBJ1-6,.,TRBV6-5,TGTGCCAGCAGTTACACAGACCATCCCTATAATTCACCCCTCCACTTT,CASSYTDHPYNSPLHF
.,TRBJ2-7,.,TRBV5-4,TGTGCCAGCAGCTCCGACCAGGGGTCCTACGAGCAGTACTTC,CASSSDQGSYEQYF
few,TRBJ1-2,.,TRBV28,TGTGCCAGCAGTTTATCACAGGGAAGCGGCTATGGCTACACCTTC,CASSLSQGSGYGYTF
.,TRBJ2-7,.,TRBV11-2,TGTGCCAGCAGCTTAGGAACAGGGATGGGCTACGAGCAGTACTTC,CASSLGTGMGYEQYF
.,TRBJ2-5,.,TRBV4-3,TGCGCCAGCAGCCAAGATGGCCAGGCCATCTCGGAGACCCAGTACTTC,CASSQDGQAISETQYF
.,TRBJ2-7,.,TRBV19,TGTGCCAGTAGTTCACAGGGAAAGCCCTACGAGCAGTACTTC,CASSSQGKPYEQYF
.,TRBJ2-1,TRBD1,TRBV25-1,TGTGCCACCACTGACAAAAAGTCCGGGACAGCCTACAATGAGCAGTTCTTC,CATTDKKSGTAYNEQFF
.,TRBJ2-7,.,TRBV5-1,TGCGCCAGCAGCTTGGCTAGTCTCTACGAGCAGTACTTC,CASSLASLYEQYF
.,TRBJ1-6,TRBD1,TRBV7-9,TGTGCCAGCAGCTCTACAAACAACATCGGGACAGGGTTTAATTCACCCCTCCACTTT,CASSSTNNIGTGFNSPLHF
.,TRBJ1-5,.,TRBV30,TGTGCCTGGAGTGGCGGGGAAGTTCAGCCCCAGCATTTT,CAWSGGEVQPQHF
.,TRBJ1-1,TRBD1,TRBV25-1,TGTGCCAGCAGTGCGGCAGAGGGGGCGAACACTGAAGCTTTCTTT,CASSAAEGANTEAFF
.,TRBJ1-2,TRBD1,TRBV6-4,TGTGCCAGCAGTGACCTAGGACAGGGGTTCAACTATGGCTACACCTTC,CASSDLGQGFNYGYTF
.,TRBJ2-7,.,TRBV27,TGTGCCAGCAGTTTGGCAGGGTACTCCTACGAGCAGTACTTC,CASSLAGYSYEQYF
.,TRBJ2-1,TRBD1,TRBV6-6,TGTGCCAGCACCCAGGGGGCCCCCTACAATGAGCAGTTCTTC,CASTQGAPYNEQFF